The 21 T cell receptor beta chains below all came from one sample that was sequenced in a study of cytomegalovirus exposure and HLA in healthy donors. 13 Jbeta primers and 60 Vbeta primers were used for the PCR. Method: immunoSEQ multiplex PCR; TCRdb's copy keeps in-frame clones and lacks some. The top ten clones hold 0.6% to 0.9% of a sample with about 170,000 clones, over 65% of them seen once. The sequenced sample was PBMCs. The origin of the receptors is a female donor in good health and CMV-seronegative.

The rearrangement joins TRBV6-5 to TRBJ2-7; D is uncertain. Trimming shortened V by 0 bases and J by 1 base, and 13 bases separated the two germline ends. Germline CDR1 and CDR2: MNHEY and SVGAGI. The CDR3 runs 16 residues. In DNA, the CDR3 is TGTGCCAGCAGTTACTCGGGCAAAGCCTTGTCCTACGAGCAGTACTTC. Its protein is CASSYSGKALSYEQYF.

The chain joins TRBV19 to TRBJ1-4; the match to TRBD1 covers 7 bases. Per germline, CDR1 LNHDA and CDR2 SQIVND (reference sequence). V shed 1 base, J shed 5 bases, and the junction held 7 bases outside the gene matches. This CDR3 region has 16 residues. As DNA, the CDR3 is TGTGCCAGTAGTATAGCGTGGCAGGGGGGCAATGAAAAACTGTTTTTT. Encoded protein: CASSIAWQGGNEKLFF.

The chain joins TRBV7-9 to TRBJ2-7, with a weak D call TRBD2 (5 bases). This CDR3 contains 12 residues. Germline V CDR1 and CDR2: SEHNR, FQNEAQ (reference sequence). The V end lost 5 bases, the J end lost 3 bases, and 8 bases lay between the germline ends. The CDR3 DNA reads TGTGCCAGCAGCATTGAGGGCTACGAGCAGTACTTC. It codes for CASSIEGYEQYF. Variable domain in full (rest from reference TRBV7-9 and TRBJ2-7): DTGVSQNPRHKITKRGQNVTFRCDPISEHNRLYWYRQTLGQGPEFLTYFQNEAQLEKSRLLSDRFSAERPKGSFSTLEIQRTEQGDSAMYLCASSIEGYEQYFGPGTRLTVT.

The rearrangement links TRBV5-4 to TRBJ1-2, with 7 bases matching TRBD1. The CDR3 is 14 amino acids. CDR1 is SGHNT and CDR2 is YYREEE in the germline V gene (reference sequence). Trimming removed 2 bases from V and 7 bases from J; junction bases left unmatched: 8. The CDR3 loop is CASSFPTGESGYTF. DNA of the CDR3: TGTGCCAGCAGCTTCCCCACAGGGGAGTCTGGCTACACCTTC.

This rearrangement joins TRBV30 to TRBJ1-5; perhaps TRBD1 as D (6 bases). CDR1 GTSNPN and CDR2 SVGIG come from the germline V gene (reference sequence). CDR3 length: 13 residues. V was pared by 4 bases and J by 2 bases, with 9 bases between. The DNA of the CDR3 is TGTGCCTGGACGACAGGAGGCAATCAGCCCCAGCATTTT. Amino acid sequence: CAWTTGGNQPQHF.

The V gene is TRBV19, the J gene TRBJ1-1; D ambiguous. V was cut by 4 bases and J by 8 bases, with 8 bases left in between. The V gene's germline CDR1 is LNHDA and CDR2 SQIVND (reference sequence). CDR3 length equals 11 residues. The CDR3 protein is CASSTLFEAFF. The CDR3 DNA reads TGTGCCAGTAGTACCCTATTCGAAGCTTTCTTT. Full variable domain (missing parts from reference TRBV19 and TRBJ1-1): DGGITQSPKYLFRKEGQNVTLSCEQNLNHDAMYWYRQDPGQGLRLIYYSQIVNDFQKGDIAEGYSVSREKKESFPLTVTSAQKNPTAFYLCASSTLFEAFFGQGTRLTVV.

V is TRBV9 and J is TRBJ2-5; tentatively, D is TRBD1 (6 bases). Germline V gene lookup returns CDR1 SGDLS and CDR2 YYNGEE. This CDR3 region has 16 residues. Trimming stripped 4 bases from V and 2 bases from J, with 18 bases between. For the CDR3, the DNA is TGTGCCAGCAGCCGTAGCAGGGGCAGATGGCAAGAGACCCAGTACTTC. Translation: CASSRSRGRWQETQYF.

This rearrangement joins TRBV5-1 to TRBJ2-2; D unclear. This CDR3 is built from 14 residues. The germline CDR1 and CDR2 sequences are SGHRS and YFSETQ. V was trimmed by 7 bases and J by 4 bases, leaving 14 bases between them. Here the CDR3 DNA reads TGCGCCAGCCGACTGACTTTTAGCACCGGGGAGCTGTTTTTT. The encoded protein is CASRLTFSTGELFF.

CDR3 region: CASSWGTGVNYGYTF. The CDR3 DNA sequence: TGTGCCAGCAGCTGGGGGACAGGGGTTAACTATGGCTACACCTTC. The rearrangement links TRBV5-6 to TRBJ1-2, with TRBD1 matching over 10 bases. Germline V CDR1 and CDR2: SGHDT, YYEEEE. This CDR3 comprises 15 residues. Trimming cost V 3 bases and J 1 base; bases outside gene matches: 3.

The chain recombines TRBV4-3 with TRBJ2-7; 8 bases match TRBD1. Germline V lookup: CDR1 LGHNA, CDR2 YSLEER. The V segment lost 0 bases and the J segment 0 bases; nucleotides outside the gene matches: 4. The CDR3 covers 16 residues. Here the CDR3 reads CASSQERQGSSYEQYF. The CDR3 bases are TGCGCCAGCAGCCAAGAAAGACAGGGGAGCTCCTACGAGCAGTACTTC.

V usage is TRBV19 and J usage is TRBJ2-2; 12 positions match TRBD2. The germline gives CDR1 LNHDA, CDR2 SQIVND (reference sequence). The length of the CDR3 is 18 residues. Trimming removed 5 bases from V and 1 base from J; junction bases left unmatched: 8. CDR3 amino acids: CASSHRASGRVNTGELFF. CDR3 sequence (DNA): TGTGCCAGTAGTCACCGGGCTAGCGGGAGGGTGAACACCGGGGAGCTGTTTTTT.

CDR3 protein: CASSQSSGFYNEQFF. The DNA of the CDR3 is TGCGCCAGCAGCCAATCTAGCGGATTCTACAATGAGCAGTTCTTC. The chain is built from TRBV4-3 and TRBJ2-1; 7 bases align to TRBD2. Germline CDR1 is LGHNA and CDR2 is YSLEER. The CDR3 runs to 15 residues. J was trimmed by 3 bases and V by 2 bases; bases with no gene match: 4.

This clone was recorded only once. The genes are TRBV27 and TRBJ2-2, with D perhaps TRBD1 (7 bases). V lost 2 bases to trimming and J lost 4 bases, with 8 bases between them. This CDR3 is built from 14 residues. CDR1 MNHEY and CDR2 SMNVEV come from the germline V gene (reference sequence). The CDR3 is CASSLQGGTGELFF. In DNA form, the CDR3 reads TGTGCCAGCAGTTTACAGGGGGGCACCGGGGAGCTGTTTTTT.

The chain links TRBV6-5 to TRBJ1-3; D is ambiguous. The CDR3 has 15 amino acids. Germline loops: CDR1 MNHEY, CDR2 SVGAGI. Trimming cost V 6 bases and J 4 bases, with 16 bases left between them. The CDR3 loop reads CASSPGVLVGNTIYF. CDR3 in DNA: TGTGCCAGCAGCCCCGGGGTCTTGGTAGGAAACACCATATATTTT.

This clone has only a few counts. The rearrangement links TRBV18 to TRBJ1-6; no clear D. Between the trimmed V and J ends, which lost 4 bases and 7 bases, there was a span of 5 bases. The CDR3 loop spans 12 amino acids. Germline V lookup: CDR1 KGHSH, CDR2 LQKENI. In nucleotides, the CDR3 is TGTGCCAGCTCACTGGAGAATTCACCCCTCCACTTT. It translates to CASSLENSPLHF. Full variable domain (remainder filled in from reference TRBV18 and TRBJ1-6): NAGVMQNPRHLVRRRGQEARLRCSPMKGHSHVYWYRQLPEEGLKFMVYLQKENIIDESGMPKERFSAEFPKEGPSILRIQQVVRGDSAAYFCASSLENSPLHFGNGTRLTVT.

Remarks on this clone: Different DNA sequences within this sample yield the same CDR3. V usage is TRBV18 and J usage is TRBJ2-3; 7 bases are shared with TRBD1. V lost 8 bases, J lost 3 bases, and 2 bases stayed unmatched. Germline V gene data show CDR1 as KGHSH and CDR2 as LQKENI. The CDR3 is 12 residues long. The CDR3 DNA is TGTGCCAGCGCGACAGGGACAGATACGCAGTATTTT. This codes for CASATGTDTQYF.

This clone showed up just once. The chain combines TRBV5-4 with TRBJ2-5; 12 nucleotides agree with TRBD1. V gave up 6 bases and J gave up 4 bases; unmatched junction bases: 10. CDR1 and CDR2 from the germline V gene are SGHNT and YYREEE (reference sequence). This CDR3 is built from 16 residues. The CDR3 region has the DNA TGTGCCAGCACCTCGGCCGGGACAGGGGGCCGAGAGACCCAGTACTTC. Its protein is CASTSAGTGGRETQYF.

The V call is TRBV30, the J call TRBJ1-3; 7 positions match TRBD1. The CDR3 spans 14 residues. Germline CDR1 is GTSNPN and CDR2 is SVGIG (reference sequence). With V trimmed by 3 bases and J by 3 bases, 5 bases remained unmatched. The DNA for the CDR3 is TGTGCCTGGAGCTCGAGGGGGCTTGGAAACACCATATATTTT. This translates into CAWSSRGLGNTIYF.

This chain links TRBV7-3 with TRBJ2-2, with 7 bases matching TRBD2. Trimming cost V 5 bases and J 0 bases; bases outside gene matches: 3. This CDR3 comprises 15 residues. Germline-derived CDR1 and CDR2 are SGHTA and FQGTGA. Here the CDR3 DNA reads TGTGCCAGCAGCATTACTAGCGCGAACACCGGGGAGCTGTTTTTT. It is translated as CASSITSANTGELFF.

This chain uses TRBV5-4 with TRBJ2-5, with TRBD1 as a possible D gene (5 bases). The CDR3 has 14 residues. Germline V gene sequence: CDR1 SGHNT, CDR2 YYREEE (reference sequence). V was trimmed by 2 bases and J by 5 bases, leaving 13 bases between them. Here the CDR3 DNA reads TGTGCCAGCAGCTTACCTCGGGCAGGGGAGACCCAGTACTTC. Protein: CASSLPRAGETQYF.

The CDR3, as DNA: TGTGCCAGCAGCCTCCGGGACAGGAACAATGAGCAGTTCTTC. This sequence encodes CASSLRDRNNEQFF. The chain is built from TRBV14 and TRBJ2-1; TRBD1 matches 8 bases. V lost 4 bases and J lost 5; bases outside the gene matches: 4. The CDR3 sequence is 14 residues long. Germline CDR1 is SGHDN and CDR2 is FVKESK.